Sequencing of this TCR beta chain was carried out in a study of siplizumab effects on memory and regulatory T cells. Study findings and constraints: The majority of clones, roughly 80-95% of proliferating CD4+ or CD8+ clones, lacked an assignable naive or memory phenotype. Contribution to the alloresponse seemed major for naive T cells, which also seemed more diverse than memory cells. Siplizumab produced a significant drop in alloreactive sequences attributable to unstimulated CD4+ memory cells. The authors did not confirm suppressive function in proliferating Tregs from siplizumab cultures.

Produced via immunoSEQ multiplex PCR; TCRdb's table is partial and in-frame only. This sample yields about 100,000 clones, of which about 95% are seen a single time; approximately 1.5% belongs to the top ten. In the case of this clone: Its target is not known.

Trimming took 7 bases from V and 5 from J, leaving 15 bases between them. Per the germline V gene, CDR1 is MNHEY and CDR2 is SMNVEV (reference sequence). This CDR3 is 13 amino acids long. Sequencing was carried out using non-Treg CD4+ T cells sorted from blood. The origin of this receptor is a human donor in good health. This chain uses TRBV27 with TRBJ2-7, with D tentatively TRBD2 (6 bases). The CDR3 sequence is CASNRGSGNEQYF. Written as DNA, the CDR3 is TGTGCCAGCAATCGGGGGTCCGGGAACGAGCAGTACTTC.